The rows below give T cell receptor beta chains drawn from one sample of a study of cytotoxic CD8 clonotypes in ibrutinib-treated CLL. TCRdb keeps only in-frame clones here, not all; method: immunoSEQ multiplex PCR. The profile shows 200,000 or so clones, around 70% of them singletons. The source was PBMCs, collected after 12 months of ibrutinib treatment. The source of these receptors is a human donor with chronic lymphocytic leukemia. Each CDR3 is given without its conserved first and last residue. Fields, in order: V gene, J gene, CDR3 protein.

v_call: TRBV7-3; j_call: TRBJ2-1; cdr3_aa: ASSLTRREDEQF
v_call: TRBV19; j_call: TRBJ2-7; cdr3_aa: ASGSYEQY
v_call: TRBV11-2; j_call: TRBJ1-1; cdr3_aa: ASSSAGGAF
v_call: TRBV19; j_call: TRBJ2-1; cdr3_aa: ASSIGANEQF
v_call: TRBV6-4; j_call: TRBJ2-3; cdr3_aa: ASSDPGTSKGADTQY
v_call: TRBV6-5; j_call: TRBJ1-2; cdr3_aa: ASSKIGTDGYT
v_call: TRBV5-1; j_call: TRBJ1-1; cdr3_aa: ASSIDRRAREAF
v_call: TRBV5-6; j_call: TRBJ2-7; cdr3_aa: ASSATTGRRPYEQY
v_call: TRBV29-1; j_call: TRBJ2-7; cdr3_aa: SVGTGSSYEQY
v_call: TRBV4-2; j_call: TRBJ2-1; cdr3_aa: ASSQLTGKNNEQF
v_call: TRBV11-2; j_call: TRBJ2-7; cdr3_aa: ASSSPAGPYEQY
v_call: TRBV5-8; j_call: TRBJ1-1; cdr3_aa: ASSPDRATTEAF
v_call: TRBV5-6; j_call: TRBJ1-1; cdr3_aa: ASSWRTGWGNTEAF
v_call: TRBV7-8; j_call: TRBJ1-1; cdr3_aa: ASRGSGQGRWVNTEAF
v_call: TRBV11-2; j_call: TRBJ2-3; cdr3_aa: ASSLGPGTQY
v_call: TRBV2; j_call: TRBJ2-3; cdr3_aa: AGPRPDTDTQY
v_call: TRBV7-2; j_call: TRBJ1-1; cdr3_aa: ASSFRDRATEAF
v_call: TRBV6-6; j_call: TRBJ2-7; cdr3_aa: ASRLAGSSYEQY
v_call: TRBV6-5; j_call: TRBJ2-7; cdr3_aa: ASGGQGIHEQY
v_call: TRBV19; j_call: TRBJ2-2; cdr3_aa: ASSIGRGTGELF
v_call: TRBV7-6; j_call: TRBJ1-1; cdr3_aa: ASSLGGEAF
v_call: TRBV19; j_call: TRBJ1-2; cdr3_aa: ASSITGIGHYGYT
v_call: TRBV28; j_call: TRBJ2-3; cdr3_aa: ASSWGLGSSTDTQY
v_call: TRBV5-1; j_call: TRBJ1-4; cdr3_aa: ASSPGGGWNEKLF
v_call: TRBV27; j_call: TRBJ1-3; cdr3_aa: ASSHRGAGNTIY
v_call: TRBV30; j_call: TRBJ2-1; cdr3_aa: AWSVKYGWSRQF
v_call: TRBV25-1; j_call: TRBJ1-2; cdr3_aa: ASSERVDYGYT
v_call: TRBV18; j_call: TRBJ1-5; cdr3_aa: ASSPPGTVNQPQH
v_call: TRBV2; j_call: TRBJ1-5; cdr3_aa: ASREQGASNQPQH
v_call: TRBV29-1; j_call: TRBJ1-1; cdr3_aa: SVYRSPEAF
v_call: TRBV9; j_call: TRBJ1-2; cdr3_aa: ASSAASLWNYGYT
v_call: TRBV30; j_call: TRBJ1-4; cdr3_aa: AWSETGRKLF
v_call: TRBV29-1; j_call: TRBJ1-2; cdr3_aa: SVVRQYGYT
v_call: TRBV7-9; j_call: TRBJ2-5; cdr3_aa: ASSRSTGVSQTQY
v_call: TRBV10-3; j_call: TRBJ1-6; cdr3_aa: APPEETGNSPLH
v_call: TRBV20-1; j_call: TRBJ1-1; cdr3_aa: SASEWSEAF
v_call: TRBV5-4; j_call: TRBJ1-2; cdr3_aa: ASSLSGGYT
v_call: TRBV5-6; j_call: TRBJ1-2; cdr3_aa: ASTDILNYGYT
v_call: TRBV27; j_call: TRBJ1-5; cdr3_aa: ASSLHANNQPQH
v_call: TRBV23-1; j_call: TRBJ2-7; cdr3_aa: ASSPDRVSYEQY
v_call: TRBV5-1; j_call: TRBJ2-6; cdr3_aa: ASSHRQSSGANVLT
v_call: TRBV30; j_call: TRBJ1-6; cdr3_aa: AWNRQERNSPLH
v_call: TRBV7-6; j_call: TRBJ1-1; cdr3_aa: ASSPRSGGVGDTEAF
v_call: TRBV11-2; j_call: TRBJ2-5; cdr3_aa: ASSLDRVLETQY
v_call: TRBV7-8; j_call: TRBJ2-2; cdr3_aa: GSRPGLAGVGELF
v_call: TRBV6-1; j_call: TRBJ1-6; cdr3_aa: ASGQGAYNSPLH
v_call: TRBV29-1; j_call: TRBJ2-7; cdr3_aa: SVGDGPFYEQY